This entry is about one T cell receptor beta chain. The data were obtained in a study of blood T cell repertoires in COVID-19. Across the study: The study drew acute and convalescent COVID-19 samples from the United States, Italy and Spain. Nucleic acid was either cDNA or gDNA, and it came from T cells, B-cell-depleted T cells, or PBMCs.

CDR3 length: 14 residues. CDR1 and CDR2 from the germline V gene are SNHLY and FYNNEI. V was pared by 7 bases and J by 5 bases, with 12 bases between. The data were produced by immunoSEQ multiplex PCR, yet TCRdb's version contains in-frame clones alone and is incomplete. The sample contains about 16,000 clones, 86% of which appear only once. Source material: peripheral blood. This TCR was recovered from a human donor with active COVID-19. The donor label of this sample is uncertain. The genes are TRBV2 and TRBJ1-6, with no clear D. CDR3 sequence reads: CASKTGIDNSPLHF. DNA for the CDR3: TGTGCCAGCAAGACCGGGATTGATAATTCACCCCTCCACTTT.